In its sample, the clone carrying this TCR beta chain was seen a few times. Some clones are missing from TCRdb's copy, which holds only in-frame ones; the method was immunoSEQ multiplex PCR. Of 50,000 to 75,000 clones in the sample, about 77% are singletons; the top ten hold about 22%. This sample was included in a study of blood T cell repertoires in COVID-19. In the study overall: Acute-phase and convalescent COVID-19 samples originated in the United States, Italy and Spain.

This TCR was sampled from an older man with active or convalescent COVID-19. Sequences were obtained from peripheral blood.

CDR3 sequence reads: CASSQNRGGQETQYF. In nucleotides, the CDR3 is TGCGCCAGCAGCCAGAACAGGGGAGGCCAAGAGACCCAGTACTTC. The rearrangement uses TRBV4-1 and TRBJ2-5, with D possibly being TRBD1 (7 bases). CDR1 is MGHRA, CDR2 YSYEKL, per germline. The CDR3 extends over 15 amino acids. V shed 3 bases and J shed 1 base, with 12 bases lying between them.